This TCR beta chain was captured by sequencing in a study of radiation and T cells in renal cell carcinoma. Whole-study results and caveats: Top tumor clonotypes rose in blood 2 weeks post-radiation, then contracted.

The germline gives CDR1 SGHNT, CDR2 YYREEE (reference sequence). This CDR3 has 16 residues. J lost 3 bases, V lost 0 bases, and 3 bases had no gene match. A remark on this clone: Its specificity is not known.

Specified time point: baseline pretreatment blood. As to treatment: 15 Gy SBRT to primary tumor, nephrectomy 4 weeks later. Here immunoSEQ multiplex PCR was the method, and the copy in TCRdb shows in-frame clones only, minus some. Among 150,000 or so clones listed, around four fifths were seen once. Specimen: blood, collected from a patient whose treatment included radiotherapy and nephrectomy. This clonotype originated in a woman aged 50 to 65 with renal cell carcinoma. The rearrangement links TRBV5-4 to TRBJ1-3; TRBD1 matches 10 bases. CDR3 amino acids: CASSLGQGAGGNTIYF. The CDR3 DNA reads TGTGCCAGCAGCTTGGGACAGGGGGCCGGTGGAAACACCATATATTTT.